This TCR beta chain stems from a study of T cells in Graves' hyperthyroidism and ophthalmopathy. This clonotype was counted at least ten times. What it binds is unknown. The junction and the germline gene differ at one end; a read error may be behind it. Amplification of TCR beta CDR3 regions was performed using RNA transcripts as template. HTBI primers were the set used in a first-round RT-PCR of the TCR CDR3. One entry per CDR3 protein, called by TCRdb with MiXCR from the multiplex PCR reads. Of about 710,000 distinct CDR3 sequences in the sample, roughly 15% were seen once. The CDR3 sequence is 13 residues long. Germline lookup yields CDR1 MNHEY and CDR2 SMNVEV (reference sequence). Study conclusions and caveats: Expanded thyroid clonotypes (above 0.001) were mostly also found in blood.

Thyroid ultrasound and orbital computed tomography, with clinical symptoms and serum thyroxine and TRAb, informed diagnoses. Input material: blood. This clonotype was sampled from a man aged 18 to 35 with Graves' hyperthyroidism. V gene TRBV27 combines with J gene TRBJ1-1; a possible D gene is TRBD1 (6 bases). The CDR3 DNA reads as TGTGCCAGCAGCTTATATAGGGGGACTGAAGCTTTCTTT. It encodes CASSLYRGTEAFF.